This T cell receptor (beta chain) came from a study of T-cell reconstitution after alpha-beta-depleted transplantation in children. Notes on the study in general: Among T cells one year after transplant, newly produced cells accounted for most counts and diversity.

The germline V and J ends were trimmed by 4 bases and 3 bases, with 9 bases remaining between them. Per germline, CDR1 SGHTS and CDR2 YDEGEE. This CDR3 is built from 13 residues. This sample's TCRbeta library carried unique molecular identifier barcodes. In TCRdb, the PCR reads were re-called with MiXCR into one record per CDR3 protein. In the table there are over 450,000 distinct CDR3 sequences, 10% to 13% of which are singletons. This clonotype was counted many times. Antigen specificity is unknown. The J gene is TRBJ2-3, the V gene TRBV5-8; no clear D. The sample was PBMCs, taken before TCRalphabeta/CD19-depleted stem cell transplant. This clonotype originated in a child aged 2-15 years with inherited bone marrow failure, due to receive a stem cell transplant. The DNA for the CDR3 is TGTGCCAGCAGCAGCAATCCAACAGATACGCAGTATTTT. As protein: CASSSNPTDTQYF.